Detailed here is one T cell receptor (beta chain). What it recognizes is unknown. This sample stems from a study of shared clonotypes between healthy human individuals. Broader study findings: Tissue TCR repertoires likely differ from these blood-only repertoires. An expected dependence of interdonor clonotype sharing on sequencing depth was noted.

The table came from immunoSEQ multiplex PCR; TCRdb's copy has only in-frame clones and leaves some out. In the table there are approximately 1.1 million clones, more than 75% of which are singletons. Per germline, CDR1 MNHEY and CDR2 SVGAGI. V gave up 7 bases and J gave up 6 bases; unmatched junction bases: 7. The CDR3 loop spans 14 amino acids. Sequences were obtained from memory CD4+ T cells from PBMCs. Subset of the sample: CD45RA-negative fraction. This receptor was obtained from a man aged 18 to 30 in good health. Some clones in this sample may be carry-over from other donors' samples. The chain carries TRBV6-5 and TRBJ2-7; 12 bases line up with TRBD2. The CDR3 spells CASTSGLAGREQYF. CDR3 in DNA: TGTGCCAGCACCTCCGGACTAGCGGGGCGCGAGCAGTACTTC.